The clone carrying this T cell receptor beta chain has more than one count but fewer than ten. Its antigen is still unknown. Unique molecular identifier tags were affixed to discrete cDNA molecules. TCRdb reprocessed the 5' RACE reads via MiXCR and lists one record per CDR3 protein. The repertoire holds 75,000 to 100,000 distinct CDR3 sequences, 16% seen once, with around 1.3% in the top ten. The record originates from a study of early T cells in non-severe SARS-CoV-2 infection. Study summary: The authors sequenced bulk RNA from unsorted whole blood, leaving chains unpaired.

Study-wide results and limits: Using VDJdb, the matching emphasized anti-spike CD8 responses while missing private and CD4 specificities.

The CDR3 contains 15 residues. Unmatched junction bases numbered 4, after V lost 2 bases and J lost 5 bases. Germline lookup yields CDR1 ENHRY and CDR2 SYGVKD. This chain connects TRBV10-3 to TRBJ2-1; TRBD2 aligns across 9 bases. The sequenced material came from whole blood. The receptor was isolated from an adult who was a healthcare worker with PCR-confirmed SARS-CoV-2 infection or an uninfected control (not recorded which). This CDR3 reads CAISEGREGDNEQFF. The CDR3 nucleotides are TGTGCCATCAGTGAGGGGCGGGAGGGAGACAATGAGCAGTTCTTC.